Reported below is one TCR beta chain. This sample was included in a study of T cell responses to AZD1222 COVID-19 vaccine. The CDR3 sequence is 14 residues long. The V gene's germline CDR1 is SGHTA and CDR2 FQGNSA. Losses at the gene ends were 5 bases for V and 1 base for J; bases not matched to a gene: 4. Sequencing was performed with immunoSEQ multiplex PCR; in TCRdb, only in-frame clones are kept and a portion is missing. Of roughly 130,000 clones detected, roughly 92% appear once; the ten largest clones hold approximately 1.5%. This sequence originates from an adult in good health. This chain links TRBV7-2 with TRBJ1-1; 7 nucleotides match TRBD1. Here the sequenced sample was peripheral blood, taken on day 0 of AZD1222 vaccination. CDR3 region: CASSPGTANTEAFF. CDR3 nucleotides: TGTGCCAGCAGCCCAGGGACAGCGAACACTGAAGCTTTCTTT.